This T cell receptor (beta chain) was identified during a study of response to subunit inactivated influenza vaccine. General study results and limits: The authors put forward the suggestion that each seasonal influenza vaccination may bring in only a limited number of new T cells.

On this clonotype itself: What it binds is not known.

TCRdb recomputed calls from the RT-PCR reads with MiXCR, one row per CDR3 protein. The sample has roughly 650,000 distinct CDR3 sequences, approximately 14% seen once. Trimming removed 3 bases from V and 9 bases from J; junction bases left unmatched: 8. The CDR3 has 15 residues. CDR1 and CDR2 from the germline V gene are DFQATT and SNEGSKA (reference sequence). The source was PBMCs from blood, collected roughly 15 days before vaccination. The rearrangement joins TRBV20-1 to TRBJ2-7, with 16 bases matching TRBD2. This clonotype was sampled from a man aged 45-65 years who received an inactivated influenza vaccine. This CDR3 is CSASPGTSGGEMQYF. As DNA, the CDR3 is TGCAGTGCTAGCCCCGGGACTAGCGGGGGGGAAATGCAGTACTTC.